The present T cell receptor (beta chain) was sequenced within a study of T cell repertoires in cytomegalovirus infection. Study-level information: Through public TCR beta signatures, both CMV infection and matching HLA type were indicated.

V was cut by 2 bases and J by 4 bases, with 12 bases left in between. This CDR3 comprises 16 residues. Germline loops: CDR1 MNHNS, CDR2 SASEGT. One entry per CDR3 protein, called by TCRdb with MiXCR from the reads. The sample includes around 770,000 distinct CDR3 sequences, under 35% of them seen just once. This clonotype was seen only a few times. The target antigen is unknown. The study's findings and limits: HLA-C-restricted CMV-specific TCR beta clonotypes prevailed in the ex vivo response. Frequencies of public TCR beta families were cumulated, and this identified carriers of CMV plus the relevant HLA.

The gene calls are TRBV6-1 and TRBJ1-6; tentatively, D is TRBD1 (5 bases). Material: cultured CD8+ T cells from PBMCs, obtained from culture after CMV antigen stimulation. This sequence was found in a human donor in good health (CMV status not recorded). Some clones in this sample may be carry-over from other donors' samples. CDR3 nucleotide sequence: TGTGCCAGCAGTGAACCTCCGGACAATTATAATTCACCCCTCCACTTT. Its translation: CASSEPPDNYNSPLHF.